A single sample is the source of the 27 T cell receptor beta chains below, sequenced in a study of blood T cell repertoires in COVID-19. TCRdb's copy holds only in-frame clones and misses some; the assay was immunoSEQ multiplex PCR. This sample has roughly 180,000 clones, with about 82% found just once. Sequenced input: PBMCs or T cells enriched from blood (not recorded which). The source is a woman aged 30 to 39 who had recovered from COVID-19.

As to this clone: Different DNA sequences within this sample yield the same CDR3. The chain recombines TRBV29-1 with TRBJ1-2, with 12 positions matching TRBD1. Germline V lookup: CDR1 SQVTM, CDR2 ANQGSEA. The CDR3 runs 13 residues. The V gene end was trimmed by 4 bases and the J gene end by 5 bases; junction bases not matched to a gene: 2. The CDR3 sequence is CSVGGQGAYGYTF. In DNA, the CDR3 is TGCAGCGTTGGGGGACAGGGGGCGTATGGCTACACCTTC.

V is TRBV5-4 and J is TRBJ2-1; 8 nucleotides line up with TRBD2. The CDR3 loop spans 16 amino acids. Germline CDR1 reads SGHNT; CDR2 reads YYREEE (reference sequence). V dropped 9 bases and J dropped 1; count of bases not matched to a gene: 12. CDR3: CATASSGSRSYNEQFF. The CDR3 region has the DNA TGTGCCACTGCGTCCAGCGGGAGTAGGTCCTACAATGAGCAGTTCTTC.

This chain connects TRBV19 to TRBJ2-7; 10 bases are a match to TRBD2. CDR1 LNHDA and CDR2 SQIVND come from the germline V gene (reference sequence). V gave up 6 bases and J gave up 2 bases; unmatched junction bases: 7. This CDR3 is built from 15 residues. The CDR3 sequence: CASSPGTSDPYEQYF. CDR3 sequence (DNA): TGTGCCAGTAGCCCCGGGACTAGCGACCCCTACGAGCAGTACTTC.

The gene calls are TRBV6-5 and TRBJ2-1, with 7 positions matching TRBD1. This CDR3 is 15 amino acids long. Germline V gene lookup returns CDR1 MNHEY and CDR2 SVGAGI. J was trimmed by 6 bases and V by 7 bases; bases with no gene match: 12. In DNA, the CDR3 is TGTGCCAGCACCGAGGGGGCTTTTCGCAGCAATGAGCAGTTCTTC. This gives the protein CASTEGAFRSNEQFF.

The genes are TRBV21-1 and TRBJ1-4; TRBD1 is the table's D call and was not checked against the DNA. TRBV21-1 is a known pseudogene. This CDR3 is 16 amino acids long. CDR3 DNA sequence: TGTGCCAGCAGCAAAGCCCCAACAGCAACTAATGAAAAACTGTTTTTT. It translates to CASSKAPTATNEKLFF.

A few counts support this clone. The chain has TRBV6-5 and TRBJ1-1; no clear D gene. Germline V lookup: CDR1 MNHEY, CDR2 SVGAGI. V was pared by 0 bases and J by 0 bases, with 8 bases between. The CDR3 consists of 15 residues. CDR3 sequence reads: CASSYSRSVNTEAFF. The CDR3 coding sequence is TGTGCCAGCAGTTACTCGAGATCTGTGAACACTGAAGCTTTCTTT.

The J gene is TRBJ1-5, the V gene TRBV7-9, with D possibly being TRBD1 (6 bases). This CDR3 has 14 residues. V gave up 6 bases and J gave up 5 bases, with 14 bases separating them. Germline CDR1 is SEHNR and CDR2 is FQNEAQ (reference sequence). CDR3 in DNA: TGTGCCAGCAGTAAGACAGGAAAGGATCAGCCCCAGCATTTT. This encodes CASSKTGKDQPQHF.

This chain links TRBV11-2 with TRBJ2-2; D uncertain. CDR3 length equals 16 residues. CDR1 SGHAT and CDR2 FQNNGV come from the germline V gene. V dropped 1 base and J dropped 1 base, with 10 bases sitting between them. The CDR3 protein is CASSLVSTLNTGELFF. The CDR3, as DNA: TGTGCCAGCAGCTTAGTTAGTACTTTGAACACCGGGGAGCTGTTTTTT.

This clone was observed a single time. The chain combines TRBV6-5 with TRBJ2-7; TRBD1 matches at 8 bases. Looked up from germline, CDR1 is MNHEY and CDR2 is SVGAGI. V shed 0 bases, J shed 6 bases, and the junction held 7 bases outside the gene matches. This CDR3 region has 15 residues. The CDR3 DNA follows: TGTGCCAGCAGTTACTCCTCCGACAGGGGAAGCGAGCAGTACTTC. It translates to CASSYSSDRGSEQYF.

This clone has at least ten counts. The J gene is TRBJ1-1, the V gene TRBV6-5; no clear D gene. Germline V CDR1 and CDR2: MNHEY, SVGAGI. Trimming shortened V by 5 bases and J by 1 base, and 8 bases separated the two germline ends. The CDR3 spans 13 residues. The CDR3 here is CASSHRENTEAFF. The CDR3 DNA is TGTGCCAGCAGTCATCGGGAGAACACTGAAGCTTTCTTT.

The V gene is TRBV27, the J gene TRBJ1-2, with no clear D. The CDR3 runs 13 residues. The germline gives CDR1 MNHEY, CDR2 SMNVEV (reference sequence). V dropped 4 bases and J dropped 5 bases, with 11 bases sitting between them. For the CDR3, the DNA is TGTGCCAGCAGTTCCAGAGGCCGATATGGCTACACCTTC. As protein: CASSSRGRYGYTF.

Turning to this clone: Distinct nucleotide sequences in the sample also encode this CDR3. CDR3 nucleotide sequence: TGTGCCAGCAGCCAAGGAGCCAGCAATCAGCCCCAGCATTTT. Translating it yields CASSQGASNQPQHF. The rearrangement joins TRBV3-1 (or the pseudogene TRBV3-2) to TRBJ1-5; no firm D call. Trimming stripped 1 base from V and 1 base from J, with 5 bases between. The CDR3 runs to 14 residues. The germline gives CDR1 LGHDT, CDR2 YNNKEL (reference sequence).

The rearrangement links TRBV14 to TRBJ2-7; the match to TRBD1 covers 8 bases. Germline V gene lookup returns CDR1 SGHDN and CDR2 FVKESK. The CDR3 sequence is 14 residues long. V lost 5 bases to trimming and J lost 3 bases; unmatched junction nucleotides: 6. The CDR3 region is CASSRTGSVYEQYF. For the CDR3, the DNA is TGTGCCAGCAGCAGGACAGGGTCGGTCTACGAGCAGTACTTC.

The chain links TRBV27 to TRBJ2-7; TRBD2 agrees at 10 bases. This CDR3 comprises 15 residues. Germline V gene sequence: CDR1 MNHEY, CDR2 SMNVEV (reference sequence). J was trimmed by 1 base and V by 3 bases; bases with no gene match: 3. CDR3 amino acids: CASSLLLAGSYEQYF. CDR3 DNA sequence: TGTGCCAGCAGTTTGCTACTAGCGGGATCCTACGAGCAGTACTTC.

The chain is built from TRBV7-2 and TRBJ2-5; D might be TRBD1 (6 bases). Trimming stripped 5 bases from V and 5 bases from J, with 18 bases between. Per germline, CDR1 SGHTA and CDR2 FQGNSA. There are 15 residues in the CDR3. In nucleotides, the CDR3 is TGTGCCAGCAGCCAGAGGACAGAACAGACGGAGACCCAGTACTTC. Encoded protein: CASSQRTEQTETQYF.

This clone came up a few times. The V gene is TRBV18, the J gene TRBJ2-7; D not resolved. The V end was cut by 2 bases, the J end by 5 bases, with 13 bases between. There are 14 residues in the CDR3. CDR1 and CDR2 from the germline V gene are KGHSH and LQKENI. The CDR3 here is CASSPSNGWDEQYF. CDR3 DNA sequence: TGTGCCAGCTCACCATCCAACGGGTGGGACGAGCAGTACTTC.

The V gene is TRBV6-1, the J gene TRBJ2-1; possibly TRBD2 for D (7 bases). Trimming left V 3 bases short and J 9 bases short, with 21 bases between. CDR1 is MNHNS and CDR2 is SASEGT in the germline V gene. The CDR3 has 16 amino acids. This CDR3 reads CASSDDEGGEGAEQFF. In DNA, the CDR3 is TGTGCCAGCAGTGATGATGAGGGGGGGGAGGGCGCTGAGCAGTTCTTC.

The CDR3 loop reads CASSSSTDTQYF. In DNA, the CDR3 is TGCGCCAGCTCCAGTAGCACAGATACGCAGTATTTT. This chain uses TRBV10-1 with TRBJ2-3; no clear D gene. Germline CDR1 and CDR2: WNHNN and SYGVQD (reference sequence). CDR3 size: 12 residues. V dropped 8 bases and J dropped 0 bases, with 6 bases sitting between them.

The chain recombines TRBV18 with TRBJ1-2, with TRBD1 matching over 7 bases. From germline, CDR1 is KGHSH and CDR2 LQKENI. The CDR3 has 18 amino acids. V dropped 3 bases and J dropped 3; count of bases not matched to a gene: 16. The CDR3 loop is CASSPLPAGGPSDYGYTF. The CDR3 coding sequence is TGTGCCAGCTCACCTCTTCCAGCAGGGGGGCCGTCGGACTATGGCTACACCTTC.

V and J are TRBV5-4 and TRBJ2-3; 9 bases line up with TRBD2. Germline loops: CDR1 SGHNT, CDR2 YYREEE (reference sequence). With 5 bases clipped from V and 5 bases from J, the junction kept 12 bases outside the gene matches. This CDR3 spans 16 amino acids. The CDR3 DNA is TGTGCCAGCAGGGCCGGGCCCAGCGGGGGGCAAGATACGCAGTATTTT. It yields the protein CASRAGPSGGQDTQYF.

This clone was counted between two and nine times. This chain connects TRBV19 to TRBJ2-2; the D gene is possibly TRBD1 (6 bases). V was shortened by 5 bases and J by 3 bases, with 13 bases between the two germline ends. Germline V gene lookup returns CDR1 LNHDA and CDR2 SQIVND (reference sequence). The CDR3 runs to 15 residues. This chain's CDR3 is CASSFRTDYTGELFF. Written as DNA, the CDR3 is TGTGCCAGTAGTTTTAGGACAGATTACACCGGGGAGCTGTTTTTT.

The chain joins TRBV29-1 to TRBJ1-3, with 7 bases lining up with TRBD1. CDR1 and CDR2 (germline): SQVTM, ANQGSEA. The V gene end was trimmed by 4 bases and the J gene end by 2 bases; junction bases not matched to a gene: 8. CDR3 length: 15 residues. For the CDR3, the DNA is TGCAGCGTTGTTGAGAGGGGGCCTACTGGAAACACCATATATTTT. Residues: CSVVERGPTGNTIYF.

The J gene is TRBJ1-6, the V gene TRBV7-8, with 7 bases aligning to TRBD1. The CDR3 contains 13 residues. Germline V gene data show CDR1 as SGHVS and CDR2 as FQNEAQ. The trim removed 6 bases at V and 8 bases at J, leaving 4 bases unmatched. CDR3 coding DNA: TGTGCCAGCAGACAGGGGACGGATTCACCCCTCCACTTT. Its protein product is CASRQGTDSPLHF.

The rearrangement links TRBV28 to TRBJ2-5; weak D call: TRBD1 (8 bases). V was clipped by 5 bases and J by 4 bases, with 20 bases between them. This CDR3 contains 16 residues. Germline values: CDR1 MDHEN, CDR2 SYDVKM. The CDR3 here is CASSATGQGGRETQYF. In DNA, the CDR3 is TGTGCCAGCAGTGCCACCGGACAGGGAGGGCGAGAGACCCAGTACTTC.

The chain couples TRBV5-4 to TRBJ2-1; D perhaps matches TRBD2 (6 bases). CDR3 length: 16 amino acids. Trimming took off 4 bases at V and 3 bases at J, with 17 bases between the two ends. Germline assignment: CDR1 SGHNT and CDR2 YYREEE (reference sequence). The CDR3 DNA sequence: TGTGCCAGCAGCCCCTCGACTAGGGTTTACTACAATGAGCAGTTCTTC. Translation gives CASSPSTRVYYNEQFF.

This clone has only one observation. As DNA, the CDR3 is TGTGCCAGCGTATTGGGCGGGTTGATAGCCTCTGGAAACACCATATATTTT. Its protein is CASVLGGLIASGNTIYF. The chain is built from TRBV7-7 and TRBJ1-3; D remains unclear. Germline CDR1 is SSHAT and CDR2 is FNYEAQ (reference sequence). This CDR3 region has 17 residues. V was cut by 8 bases and J by 0 bases, with 20 bases left in between.

CDR3 coding DNA: TGTGCCACCAGCAGAGGACAGGGTTGGAATTCTGAAGCTTTCTTT. Translated, it gives CATSRGQGWNSEAFF. The J gene is TRBJ1-1, the V gene TRBV15; 7 bases line up with TRBD1. From germline, CDR1 is LNHNV and CDR2 YYDKDF (reference sequence). This CDR3 contains 15 residues. The J segment lost 6 bases and the V segment lost 1 base, leaving 8 bases of the junction unmatched. The entire variable domain, with the rest obtained from reference TRBV15 and TRBJ1-1, is as follows: DAMVIQNPRYQVTQFGKPVTLSCSQTLNHNVMYWYQQKSSQAPKLLFHYYDKDFNNEADTPDNFQSRRPNTSFCFLDIRSPGLGDTAMYLCATSRGQGWNSEAFFGQGTRLTVV.